The clone carrying this T cell receptor beta chain was detected many times. TCRdb used MiXCR to reprocess the multiplex PCR reads, holding one entry per CDR3 protein. The table lists roughly 25,000 distinct CDR3 sequences, 60% to 70% of them singletons. Trimming pared 5 bases from V and 0 bases from J, leaving 11 bases between. The CDR3 has 16 residues. This specimen comes from a study of breast tumors, draining lymph nodes, adjacent tissues. The J gene is TRBJ2-6, the V gene TRBV12-3 or TRBV12-4, with D possibly being TRBD2 (6 bases). The clonotype originates from a female donor with breast cancer. Some clones in this sample may be carry-over from other donors' samples. The sequencing input was tumor-adjacent breast tissue. The CDR3 is CASSRGLNSGANVLTF. The CDR3 nucleotides are TGTGCCAGCAGTCGGGGACTGAACTCTGGGGCCAACGTCCTGACTTTC.